These 27 T cell receptor beta chains were sequenced from one sample in a study of graft-versus-host responses after intestinal transplantation. Their antigen targets remain unknown. Sequencing used immunoSEQ multiplex PCR; TCRdb keeps in-frame clones, though not all of them. The table has tens of thousands of clones, about 95% seen once; the top ten hold roughly 0.21%. This sample comprised unstimulated CD8+ T cells sorted from spleen or lymph node cells, obtained before transplant. The receptor source for this set is a human donor who was the organ donor for an intestinal transplant.

The V call is TRBV7-7, the J call TRBJ2-1, with 7 bases aligning to TRBD2. The CDR3 is 16 residues long. The J segment lost 8 bases and the V segment lost 0 bases, leaving 10 bases of the junction unmatched. Germline values: CDR1 SSHAT, CDR2 FNYEAQ (reference sequence). The CDR3: CASSLAGTTRMDEQFF. The CDR3 nucleotides read TGTGCCAGCAGCTTAGCGGGGACTACACGCATGGATGAGCAGTTCTTC. The full variable domain, its missing parts supplied by reference TRBV7-7 and TRBJ2-1, is GAGVSQSPRYKVTKRGQDVTLRCDPISSHATLYWYQQALGQGPEFLTYFNYEAQPDKSGLPSDRFSAERPEGSISTLTIQRTEQRDSAMYRCASSLAGTTRMDEQFFGPGTRLTVL.

V is TRBV18 and J is TRBJ2-2; 8 nucleotides align to TRBD2. V shed 1 base and J 0 bases; nucleotides not matched to a gene: 7. The CDR3 is 18 amino acids. Germline V lookup: CDR1 KGHSH, CDR2 LQKENI. Here the CDR3 DNA reads TGTGCCAGCTCACCACTTTCCGGGAGGGGCTCGAACACCGGGGAGCTGTTTTTT. Encoded protein: CASSPLSGRGSNTGELFF. The whole variable domain, remainder taken from reference TRBV18 and TRBJ2-2, is NAGVMQNPRHLVRRRGQEARLRCSPMKGHSHVYWYRQLPEEGLKFMVYLQKENIIDESGMPKERFSAEFPKEGPSILRIQQVVRGDSAAYFCASSPLSGRGSNTGELFFGEGSRLTVL.

The J gene is TRBJ2-1, the V gene TRBV27; 7 nucleotides match TRBD1. Germline CDR1 and CDR2: MNHEY and SMNVEV (reference sequence). The CDR3 covers 16 residues. J was trimmed by 6 bases and V by 2 bases; bases with no gene match: 10. For the CDR3, the DNA is TGTGCCAGCAGTTTACCCCCGATTGGACAGGTCAATGAGCAGTTCTTC. It encodes CASSLPPIGQVNEQFF.

The chain has TRBV9 and TRBJ1-2; D gene ambiguous. The CDR3 sequence is 12 residues long. Trimming took 0 bases from V and 4 from J, leaving 4 bases between them. In germline, CDR1 is SGDLS, CDR2 YYNGEE. The DNA for the CDR3 is TGTGCCAGCAGCGTAGCTAGCTATGGCTACACCTTC. This sequence encodes CASSVASYGYTF.

The rearrangement uses TRBV25-1 and TRBJ1-1; D is undetermined. This CDR3 has 13 amino acids. The germline CDR1 and CDR2 sequences are MGHDK and SYGVNS. V gave up 6 bases and J gave up 2 bases, with 10 bases separating them. CDR3 nucleotides: TGTGCCAGCAGGGGCGGGGTAAACACTGAAGCTTTCTTT. Translated, it gives CASRGGVNTEAFF.

The chain is built from TRBV9 and TRBJ1-2, with a weak D call TRBD1 (5 bases). The ends were cut back, 4 bases at V and 3 bases at J, with 16 bases in the middle. The germline V gene encodes CDR1 SGDLS and CDR2 YYNGEE. The CDR3 loop spans 15 amino acids. Here the CDR3 reads CASSPTRGYDYGYTF. The CDR3 coding sequence is TGTGCCAGCAGCCCGACCCGGGGGTATGACTATGGCTACACCTTC.

This chain connects TRBV15 to TRBJ2-7; 9 bases map to TRBD1. This CDR3 has 15 amino acids. Germline values: CDR1 LNHNV, CDR2 YYDKDF (reference sequence). The V segment lost 3 bases and the J segment 1 base; nucleotides outside the gene matches: 4. CDR3 in amino acids: CATSSGTGLSYEQYF. As DNA, the CDR3 is TGTGCCACCAGCAGTGGGACAGGGTTGTCCTACGAGCAGTACTTC.

The chain uses TRBV9 and TRBJ1-1; D is possibly TRBD1 (6 bases). The germline gives CDR1 SGDLS, CDR2 YYNGEE. The ends were cut back, 2 bases at V and 2 bases at J, with 13 bases in the middle. This CDR3 has 15 residues. The CDR3 sequence is CASSVLQGINTEAFF. The CDR3 bases are TGTGCCAGCAGCGTCTTACAGGGTATTAACACTGAAGCTTTCTTT.

The chain carries TRBV7-2 and TRBJ2-4, with 8 positions matching TRBD2. The CDR3 consists of 17 residues. CDR1 is SGHTA and CDR2 is FQGNSA in the germline V gene. Trimming took 7 bases from V and 1 from J; bases not matched to a gene: 12. CDR3 sequence (DNA): TGTGCCAGCAAGCGAGACGGGGGGGCTGGGGCCAAAAACATTCAGTACTTC. This translates into CASKRDGGAGAKNIQYF. Complete variable domain (other parts from reference TRBV7-2 and TRBJ2-4): GAGVSQSPSNKVTEKGKDVELRCDPISGHTALYWYRQSLGQGLEFLIYFQGNSAPDKSGLPSDRFSAERTGGSVSTLTIQRTQQEDSAVYLCASKRDGGAGAKNIQYFGAGTRLSVL.

In its sample, this clone was seen a few times. The chain links TRBV7-3 to TRBJ2-7, with 8 bases matching TRBD2. The germline V gene has CDR1 SGHTA and CDR2 FQGTGA. CDR3 length: 15 residues. The V segment lost 5 bases and the J segment 1 base; nucleotides outside the gene matches: 7. The CDR3 reads CASSRGLAPSYEQYF. CDR3 DNA: TGTGCCAGCAGCCGTGGACTAGCCCCGTCCTACGAGCAGTACTTC.

The chain recombines TRBV5-6 with TRBJ1-5; D unclear. Germline lookup yields CDR1 SGHDT and CDR2 YYEEEE. V shed 4 bases and J shed 3 bases, with 14 bases lying between them. This CDR3 region has 15 residues. CDR3 amino acids: CASSPVGDHNQPQHF. In nucleotides, the CDR3 is TGTGCCAGCAGCCCGGTTGGGGATCACAATCAGCCCCAGCATTTT.

This rearrangement joins TRBV5-1 to TRBJ1-1; D gene ambiguous. The CDR3 contains 14 residues. Germline-derived CDR1 and CDR2 are SGHRS and YFSETQ. Trimming removed 0 bases at V and 1 base at J, with 7 bases between. The CDR3 loop is CASSLEAENTEAFF. CDR3 nucleotides: TGCGCCAGCAGCTTGGAGGCAGAGAACACTGAAGCTTTCTTT.

The chain links TRBV4-2 to TRBJ1-2; no firm D call. Germline CDR1 and CDR2: LGHNA and YNFKEQ. This CDR3 spans 13 amino acids. Trimming left V 2 bases short and J 5 bases short, with 9 bases between. The CDR3 DNA reads TGTGCCAGCAGCCAAATTATCGAATATGGCTACACCTTC. Residues: CASSQIIEYGYTF.

With respect to this clone: The sample holds other DNA sequences that translate to the same CDR3. This rearrangement joins TRBV7-2 to TRBJ2-3; the match to TRBD1 covers 7 bases. Germline lookup yields CDR1 SGHTA and CDR2 FQGNSA. The V segment lost 3 bases and the J segment 3 bases; nucleotides outside the gene matches: 0. This CDR3 contains 13 residues. The CDR3 nucleotides read TGTGCCAGCAGCTTGACAGGGACAGATACGCAGTATTTT. It encodes CASSLTGTDTQYF.

The chain couples TRBV9 to TRBJ1-4; D not certain. Trimming left V 4 bases short and J 2 bases short, with 12 bases between. CDR3 length equals 15 residues. Germline-derived CDR1 and CDR2 are SGDLS and YYNGEE. The CDR3 coding sequence is TGTGCCAGCAGCTCCGGGCATTCGACTAATGAAAAACTGTTTTTT. It specifies CASSSGHSTNEKLFF.

This chain links TRBV6-6 with TRBJ2-5, with D perhaps matching TRBD1 (7 bases). The CDR3 runs to 15 residues. V was pared by 0 bases and J by 8 bases, with 16 bases between. CDR1 and CDR2 from the germline V gene are MNHNY and SVGAGI (reference sequence). Here the CDR3 reads CASSYSIPRGETQYF. CDR3 DNA sequence: TGTGCCAGCAGTTACTCGATCCCCAGGGGGGAAACCCAGTACTTC.

The chain recombines TRBV7-9 with TRBJ2-5; 12 bases map to TRBD2. With V trimmed by 1 base and J by 1 base, 4 bases remained unmatched. There are 17 residues in the CDR3. Germline values: CDR1 SEHNR, CDR2 FQNEAQ (reference sequence). The CDR3 here is CASSLETSGGAQETQYF. CDR3 bases: TGTGCCAGCAGCTTAGAGACTAGCGGGGGAGCCCAAGAGACCCAGTACTTC.

CDR3 nucleotides: TGTGCCAGCAGCTTAGGACAGGGTGGGGATGGCTACACCTTC. The encoded protein is CASSLGQGGDGYTF. The chain joins TRBV13 to TRBJ1-2, with D possibly matching TRBD1 (6 bases). Per the germline V gene, CDR1 is PRHDT and CDR2 is FYEKMQ (reference sequence). Trimming removed 0 bases from V and 6 bases from J, with 11 bases in between. CDR3 length: 14 residues. The whole variable domain, remainder taken from reference TRBV13 and TRBJ1-2, is AAGVIQSPRHLIKEKRETATLKCYPIPRHDTVYWYQQGPGQDPQFLISFYEKMQSDKGSIPDRFSAQQFSDYHSELNMSSLELGDSALYFCASSLGQGGDGYTFGSGTRLTVV.

This clone was counted between two and nine times. V gene TRBV27 combines with J gene TRBJ1-6; 8 bases are a match to TRBD1. The germline gives CDR1 MNHEY, CDR2 SMNVEV (reference sequence). Trimming cost V 4 bases and J 3 bases; bases outside gene matches: 2. This CDR3 is 15 amino acids long. CDR3 loop: CASSSGQGYNSPLHF. The DNA of the CDR3 is TGTGCCAGCAGTTCCGGACAGGGCTATAATTCACCCCTCCACTTT.

The V gene is TRBV5-5, the J gene TRBJ2-2; the D call may be TRBD1 or TRBD2 (6 bases each). V lost 1 base and J lost 3, with 22 bases in between. The CDR3 contains 19 residues. Germline lookup yields CDR1 SGHKS and CDR2 YYEKEE (reference sequence). The CDR3 coding sequence is TGTGCCAGCAGCTTGAGGGGAACAGGGAGGTATTACGACACCGGGGAGCTGTTTTTT. It yields the protein CASSLRGTGRYYDTGELFF. Full variable domain (missing parts from reference TRBV5-5 and TRBJ2-2): DAGVTQSPTHLIKTRGQQVTLRCSPISGHKSVSWYQQVLGQGPQFIFQYYEKEERGRGNFPDRFSARQFPNYSSELNVNALLLGDSALYLCASSLRGTGRYYDTGELFFGEGSRLTVL.

This chain uses TRBV28 with TRBJ1-5; weak D call: TRBD1 (5 bases). V lost 6 bases and J lost 4, with 16 bases in between. In germline, CDR1 is MDHEN, CDR2 SYDVKM. The CDR3 runs 15 residues. CDR3 nucleotide sequence: TGTGCCAGCAGGGGGGAACAGACAGATAATCAGCCCCAGCATTTT. Its translation: CASRGEQTDNQPQHF.

This clone was observed a single time. This rearrangement joins TRBV28 to TRBJ1-1; no firm D call. CDR1 is MDHEN and CDR2 is SYDVKM in the germline V gene. Trimming took 7 bases from V and 11 from J, leaving 20 bases between them. The CDR3 covers 13 residues. The CDR3, as DNA: TGTGCCAGCATTTTTGGAGGCCCCGCCATGGCTTTCTTT. The encoded protein is CASIFGGPAMAFF.

The V and J genes are TRBV5-4 and TRBJ1-1; 9 bases agree with TRBD1. The V and J ends lost 4 bases and 3 bases, in that order; junction bases with no gene match: 19. In germline, CDR1 is SGHNT, CDR2 YYREEE (reference sequence). CDR3 length: 19 amino acids. The CDR3 reads CASSGSNRGLPSGDTEAFF. The CDR3 DNA follows: TGTGCCAGCAGCGGCAGTAACAGGGGGCTCCCGTCGGGAGACACTGAAGCTTTCTTT.

The chain recombines TRBV28 with TRBJ2-7; D is tentatively TRBD1 or TRBD2 (5 bases each). Germline loops: CDR1 MDHEN, CDR2 SYDVKM. The CDR3 has 17 residues. The V gene lost 6 bases and the J gene lost 5 bases, with 26 bases spanning the gap. The CDR3 region is CASSDRSGYRVGDEQYF. CDR3 in DNA: TGTGCCAGCAGCGATCGTTCGGGTTACCGGGTGGGGGACGAGCAGTACTTC.

This clone occurred once. The chain recombines TRBV28 with TRBJ1-6; 7 bases are shared with TRBD1. The CDR3 is 14 amino acids. From germline, CDR1 is MDHEN and CDR2 SYDVKM. J lost 7 bases, V lost 3 bases, and 3 bases had no gene match. CDR3 sequence reads: CASSFPGQNSPLHF. The CDR3, as DNA: TGTGCCAGCAGTTTCCCGGGACAGAATTCACCCCTCCACTTT. The full variable domain, with the rest looked up from reference TRBV28 and TRBJ1-6, is DVKVTQSSRYLVKRTGEKVFLECVQDMDHENMFWYRQDPGLGLRLIYFSYDVKMKEKGDIPEGYSVSREKKERFSLILESASTNQTSMYLCASSFPGQNSPLHFGNGTRLTVT.

The rearrangement links TRBV7-3 to TRBJ1-2, with D tentatively TRBD1 (6 bases). Germline CDR1 SGHTA, CDR2 FQGTGA. This CDR3 contains 16 residues. With 5 bases removed from V and 3 bases from J, the gap between germline ends came to 19 bases. The CDR3 nucleotides read TGTGCCAGCAGCAACCCGGGACAAGGGCGGGACTATGGCTACACCTTC. It yields the protein CASSNPGQGRDYGYTF.

The chain has TRBV11-3 and TRBJ2-3; no reliable D call. There are 15 residues in the CDR3. Looked up from germline, CDR1 is SGHNT and CDR2 is YENEEA. V was cut by 2 bases and J by 0 bases, with 9 bases left in between. CDR3 DNA sequence: TGTGCCAGCAGCTTAATAGGGTCTAGCACAGATACGCAGTATTTT. It codes for CASSLIGSSTDTQYF.